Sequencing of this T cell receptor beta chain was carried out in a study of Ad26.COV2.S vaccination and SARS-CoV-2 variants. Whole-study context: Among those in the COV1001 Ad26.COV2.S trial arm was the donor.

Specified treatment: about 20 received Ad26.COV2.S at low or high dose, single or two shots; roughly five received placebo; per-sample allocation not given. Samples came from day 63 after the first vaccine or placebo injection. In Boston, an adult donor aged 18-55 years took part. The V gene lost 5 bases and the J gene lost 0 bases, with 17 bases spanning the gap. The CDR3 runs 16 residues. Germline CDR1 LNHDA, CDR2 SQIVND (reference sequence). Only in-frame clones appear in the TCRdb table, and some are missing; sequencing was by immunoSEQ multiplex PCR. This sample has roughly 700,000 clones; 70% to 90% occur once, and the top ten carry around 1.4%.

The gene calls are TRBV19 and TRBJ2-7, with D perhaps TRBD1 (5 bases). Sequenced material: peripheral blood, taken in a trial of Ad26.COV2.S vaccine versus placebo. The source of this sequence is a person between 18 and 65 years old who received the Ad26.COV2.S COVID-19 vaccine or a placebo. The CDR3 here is CASSLTGAITSYEQYF. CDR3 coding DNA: TGTGCCAGTAGTCTCACAGGTGCTATTACCTCCTACGAGCAGTACTTC.